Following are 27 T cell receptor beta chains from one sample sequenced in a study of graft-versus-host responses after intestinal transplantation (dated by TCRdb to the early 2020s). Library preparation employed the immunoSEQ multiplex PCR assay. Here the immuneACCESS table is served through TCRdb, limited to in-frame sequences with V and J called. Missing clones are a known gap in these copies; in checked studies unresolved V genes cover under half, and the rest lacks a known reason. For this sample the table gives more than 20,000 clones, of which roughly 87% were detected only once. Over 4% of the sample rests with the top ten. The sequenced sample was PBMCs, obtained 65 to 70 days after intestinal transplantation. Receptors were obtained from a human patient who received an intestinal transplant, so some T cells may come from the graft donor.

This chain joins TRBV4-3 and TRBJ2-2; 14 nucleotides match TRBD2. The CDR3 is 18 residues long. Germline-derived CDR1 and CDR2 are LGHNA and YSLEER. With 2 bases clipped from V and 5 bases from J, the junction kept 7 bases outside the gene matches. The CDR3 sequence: CASSQPRLAGGPTGELFF. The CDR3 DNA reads TGCGCCAGCAGCCAACCCCGACTAGCGGGGGGGCCAACCGGGGAGCTGTTTTTT.

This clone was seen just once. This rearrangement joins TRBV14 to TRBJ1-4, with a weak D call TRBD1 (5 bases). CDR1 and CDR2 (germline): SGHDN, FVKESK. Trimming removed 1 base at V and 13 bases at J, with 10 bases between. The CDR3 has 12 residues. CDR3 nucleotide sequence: TGTGCCAGCAGCCAAGGGGGCCGCCGACTGTTTTTT. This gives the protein CASSQGGRRLFF.

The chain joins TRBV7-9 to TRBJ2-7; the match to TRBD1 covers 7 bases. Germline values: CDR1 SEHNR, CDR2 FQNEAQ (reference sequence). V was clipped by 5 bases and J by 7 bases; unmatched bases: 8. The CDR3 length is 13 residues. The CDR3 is CASSGQGVGEQYF. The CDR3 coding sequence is TGTGCCAGCAGCGGCCAGGGGGTGGGAGAGCAGTACTTC.

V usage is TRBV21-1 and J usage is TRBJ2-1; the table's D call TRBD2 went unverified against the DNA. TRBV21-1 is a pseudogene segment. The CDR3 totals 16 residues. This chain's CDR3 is CASSKAQRGGEDEQFF. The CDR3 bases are TGTGCCAGCAGCAAAGCCCAGCGGGGGGGCGAGGATGAGCAGTTCTTC.

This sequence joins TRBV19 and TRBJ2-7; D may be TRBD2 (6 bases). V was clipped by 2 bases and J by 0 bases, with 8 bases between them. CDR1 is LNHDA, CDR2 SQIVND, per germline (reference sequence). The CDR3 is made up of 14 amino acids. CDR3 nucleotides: TGTGCCAGTAGTATAATGGGGGGCTCCTACGAGCAGTACTTC. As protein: CASSIMGGSYEQYF.

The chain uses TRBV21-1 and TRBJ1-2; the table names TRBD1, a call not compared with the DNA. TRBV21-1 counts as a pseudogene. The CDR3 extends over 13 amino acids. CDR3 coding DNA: TGTGCCAGCAGCATCGGCAGGTGTTATGGCTACACCTTC. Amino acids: CASSIGRCYGYTF.

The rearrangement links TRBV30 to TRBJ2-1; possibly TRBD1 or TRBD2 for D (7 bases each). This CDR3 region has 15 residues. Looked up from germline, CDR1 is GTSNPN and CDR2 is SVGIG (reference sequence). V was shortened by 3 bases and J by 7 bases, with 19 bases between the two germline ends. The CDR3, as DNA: TGTGCCTGGAGGGGTACAGGGGAGGGGGGAAATGAGCAGTTCTTC. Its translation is CAWRGTGEGGNEQFF.

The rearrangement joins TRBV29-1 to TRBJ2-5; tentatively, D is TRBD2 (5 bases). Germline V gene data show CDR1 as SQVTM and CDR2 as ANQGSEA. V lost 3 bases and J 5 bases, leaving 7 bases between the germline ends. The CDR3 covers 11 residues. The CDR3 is CSVEGSETQYF. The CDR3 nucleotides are TGCAGCGTTGAGGGGAGCGAGACCCAGTACTTC.

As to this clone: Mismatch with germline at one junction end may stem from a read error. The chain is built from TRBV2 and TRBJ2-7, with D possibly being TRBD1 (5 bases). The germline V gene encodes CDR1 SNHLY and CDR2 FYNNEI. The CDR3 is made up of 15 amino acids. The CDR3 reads CASSEGWPGTYEQYF. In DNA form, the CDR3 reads TGTGCCAGCAGCGAAGGCTGGCCAGGGACCTACGAGCAGTACTTC.

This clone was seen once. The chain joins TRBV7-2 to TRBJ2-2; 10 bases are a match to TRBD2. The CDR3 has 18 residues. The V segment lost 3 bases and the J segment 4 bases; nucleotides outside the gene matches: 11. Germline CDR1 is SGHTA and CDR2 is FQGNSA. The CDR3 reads CASSFLGRTSGATGELFF. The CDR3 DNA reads TGTGCCAGCAGCTTCTTGGGCCGGACTAGCGGTGCCACCGGGGAGCTGTTTTTT.

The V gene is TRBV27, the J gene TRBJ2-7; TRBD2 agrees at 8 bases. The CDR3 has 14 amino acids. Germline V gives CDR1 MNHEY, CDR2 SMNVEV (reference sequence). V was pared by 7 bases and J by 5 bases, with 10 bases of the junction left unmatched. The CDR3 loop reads CASTSGGALHEQYF. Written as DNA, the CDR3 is TGTGCCAGCACCTCCGGGGGGGCTTTGCACGAGCAGTACTTC.

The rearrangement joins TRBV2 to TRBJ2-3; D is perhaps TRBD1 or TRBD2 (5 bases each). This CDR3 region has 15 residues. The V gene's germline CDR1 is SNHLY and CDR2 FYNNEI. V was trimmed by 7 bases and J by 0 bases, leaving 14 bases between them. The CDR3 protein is CASIAQGASTDTQYF. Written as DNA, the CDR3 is TGTGCCAGCATCGCCCAGGGAGCTAGCACAGATACGCAGTATTTT.

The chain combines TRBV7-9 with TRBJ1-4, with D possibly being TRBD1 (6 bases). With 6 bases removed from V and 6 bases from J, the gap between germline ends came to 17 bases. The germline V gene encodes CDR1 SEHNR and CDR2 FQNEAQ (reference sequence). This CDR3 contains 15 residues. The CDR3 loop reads CASSPGPTGHEKLFF. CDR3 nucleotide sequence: TGTGCCAGCAGTCCTGGACCGACAGGTCATGAAAAACTGTTTTTT.

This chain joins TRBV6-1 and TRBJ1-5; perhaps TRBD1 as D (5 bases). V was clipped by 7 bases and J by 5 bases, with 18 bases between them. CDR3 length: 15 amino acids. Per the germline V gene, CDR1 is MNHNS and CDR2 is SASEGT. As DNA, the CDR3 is TGTGCCAGCATCTCGCGAGGGACGGAGGATCAGCCCCAGCATTTT. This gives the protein CASISRGTEDQPQHF.

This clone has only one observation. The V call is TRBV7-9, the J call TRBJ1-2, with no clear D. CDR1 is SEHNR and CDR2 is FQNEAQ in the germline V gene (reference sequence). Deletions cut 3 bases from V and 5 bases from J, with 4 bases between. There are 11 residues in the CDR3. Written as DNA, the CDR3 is TGTGCCAGCAGCTTCGTATATGGCTACACCTTC. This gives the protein CASSFVYGYTF.

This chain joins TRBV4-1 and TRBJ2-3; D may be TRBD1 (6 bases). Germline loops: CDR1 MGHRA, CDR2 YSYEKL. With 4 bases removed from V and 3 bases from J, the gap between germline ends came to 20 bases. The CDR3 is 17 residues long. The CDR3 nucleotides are TGCGCCAGCAGCCTGGGACAACCTCCCAATCCGACAGATACGCAGTATTTT. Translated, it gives CASSLGQPPNPTDTQYF.

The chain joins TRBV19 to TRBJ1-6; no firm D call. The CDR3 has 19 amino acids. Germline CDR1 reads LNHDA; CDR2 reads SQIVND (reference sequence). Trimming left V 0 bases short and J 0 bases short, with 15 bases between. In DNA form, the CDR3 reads TGTGCCAGTAGTATAGAGGGAGTCCGCCTGAGCTCCTATAATTCACCCCTCCACTTT. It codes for CASSIEGVRLSSYNSPLHF.

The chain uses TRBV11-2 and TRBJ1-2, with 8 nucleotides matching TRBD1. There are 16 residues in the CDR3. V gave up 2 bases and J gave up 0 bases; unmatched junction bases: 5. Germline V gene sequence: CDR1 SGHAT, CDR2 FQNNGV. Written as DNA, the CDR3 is TGTGCCAGCAGCTTATGGGGACAGGTCTCTAACTATGGCTACACCTTC. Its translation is CASSLWGQVSNYGYTF.

CDR3 nucleotides: TGTGCCAGCAGCTTGGATGGCCGTCCGTTCTATGGCTACACCTTC. Amino acid sequence: CASSLDGRPFYGYTF. The chain links TRBV5-4 to TRBJ1-2; D is uncertain. Germline CDR1 SGHNT, CDR2 YYREEE (reference sequence). The V gene lost 0 bases and the J gene lost 4 bases, with 13 bases spanning the gap. The CDR3 extends over 15 amino acids.

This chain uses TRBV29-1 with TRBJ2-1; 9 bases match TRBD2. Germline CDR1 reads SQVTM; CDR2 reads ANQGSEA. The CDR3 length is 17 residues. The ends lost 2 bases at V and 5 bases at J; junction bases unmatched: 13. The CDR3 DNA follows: TGCAGCGTTGAACCGGGTGTTCCTAGCGGGAAAAACAATGAGCAGTTCTTC. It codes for CSVEPGVPSGKNNEQFF.

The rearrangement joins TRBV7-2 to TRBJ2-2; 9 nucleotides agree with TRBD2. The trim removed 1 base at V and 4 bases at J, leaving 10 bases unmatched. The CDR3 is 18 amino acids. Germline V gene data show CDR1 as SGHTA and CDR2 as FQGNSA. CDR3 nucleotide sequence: TGTGCCAGCAGCTTAGGGTTAGCGGGGGCCCCGAGCACCGGGGAGCTGTTTTTT. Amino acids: CASSLGLAGAPSTGELFF.

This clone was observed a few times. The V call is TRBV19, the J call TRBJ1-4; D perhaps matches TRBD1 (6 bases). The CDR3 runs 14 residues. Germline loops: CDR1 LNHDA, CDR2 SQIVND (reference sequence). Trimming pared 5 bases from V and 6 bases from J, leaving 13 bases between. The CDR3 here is CASSPSGADEKLFF. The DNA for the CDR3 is TGTGCCAGTAGTCCCTCGGGGGCGGATGAAAAACTGTTTTTT. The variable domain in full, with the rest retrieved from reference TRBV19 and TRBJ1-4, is DGGITQSPKYLFRKEGQNVTLSCEQNLNHDAMYWYRQDPGQGLRLIYYSQIVNDFQKGDIAEGYSVSREKKESFPLTVTSAQKNPTAFYLCASSPSGADEKLFFGSGTQLSVL.

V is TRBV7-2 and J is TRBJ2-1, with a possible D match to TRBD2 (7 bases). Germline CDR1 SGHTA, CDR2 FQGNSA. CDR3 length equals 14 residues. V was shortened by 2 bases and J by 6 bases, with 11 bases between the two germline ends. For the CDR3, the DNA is TGTGCCAGCAGCTTAATGGGGGGGCCCAATGAGCAGTTCTTC. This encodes CASSLMGGPNEQFF.

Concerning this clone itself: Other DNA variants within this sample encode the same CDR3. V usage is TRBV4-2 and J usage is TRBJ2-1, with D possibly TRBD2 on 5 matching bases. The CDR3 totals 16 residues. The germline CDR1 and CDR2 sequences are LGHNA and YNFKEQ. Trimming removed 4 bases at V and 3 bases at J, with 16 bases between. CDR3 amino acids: CASSPIGADLYNEQFF. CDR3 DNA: TGTGCCAGCAGCCCCATTGGAGCGGACCTCTACAATGAGCAGTTCTTC.

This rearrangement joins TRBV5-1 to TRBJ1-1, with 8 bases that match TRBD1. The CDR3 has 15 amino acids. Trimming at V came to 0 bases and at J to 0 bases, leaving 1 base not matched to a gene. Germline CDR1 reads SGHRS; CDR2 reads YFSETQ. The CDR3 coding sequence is TGCGCCAGCAGCTTGGTACAGGGGGTGAACACTGAAGCTTTCTTT. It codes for CASSLVQGVNTEAFF.

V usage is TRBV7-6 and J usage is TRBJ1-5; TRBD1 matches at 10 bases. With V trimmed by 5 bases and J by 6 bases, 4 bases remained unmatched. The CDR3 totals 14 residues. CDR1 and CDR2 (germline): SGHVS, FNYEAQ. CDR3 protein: CASSPGQGVQPQHF. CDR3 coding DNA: TGTGCCAGCAGCCCCGGACAGGGGGTTCAGCCCCAGCATTTT.

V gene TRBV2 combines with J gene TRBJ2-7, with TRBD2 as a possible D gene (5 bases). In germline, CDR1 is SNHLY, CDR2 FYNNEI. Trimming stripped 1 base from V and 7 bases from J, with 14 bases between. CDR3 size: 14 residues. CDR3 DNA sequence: TGTGCCAGCAGTGAAGACGGGGATACGGGGGAGCAGTACTTC. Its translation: CASSEDGDTGEQYF.